Shown below are 21 T cell receptor beta chains from a single sample sequenced in a study of T cell responses to AZD1222 COVID-19 vaccine. Sequencing was performed with immunoSEQ multiplex PCR; in TCRdb, only in-frame clones are kept and a portion is missing. The repertoire holds roughly 180,000 clones, with around 88% as singletons. The sample consisted of peripheral blood, taken on day 0 of AZD1222 vaccination. These receptors came from an adult in good health.

This sequence joins TRBV11-1 and TRBJ1-6; D is uncertain. The CDR3 totals 15 residues. The ends were cut back, 3 bases at V and 0 bases at J, with 6 bases in the middle. Germline CDR1 and CDR2: SGHAT and FQDESV (reference sequence). The CDR3 DNA reads as TGTGCCAGCAGCTTTCGGAGCTCCTATAATTCACCCCTCCACTTT. It is translated as CASSFRSSYNSPLHF.

The chain combines TRBV6-5 with TRBJ2-1; unclear D gene. This CDR3 has 14 residues. With 2 bases removed from V and 9 bases from J, the gap between germline ends came to 14 bases. CDR1 MNHEY and CDR2 SVGAGI come from the germline V gene. CDR3 in amino acids: CASSYGLVAGEQFF. The CDR3, as DNA: TGTGCCAGCAGTTACGGTTTAGTAGCTGGTGAGCAGTTCTTC.

The chain joins TRBV7-2 to TRBJ2-7; TRBD2 is a possible D gene (6 bases). The CDR3 totals 13 residues. V was shortened by 6 bases and J by 7 bases, with 16 bases between the two germline ends. The germline V gene encodes CDR1 SGHTA and CDR2 FQGNSA. The DNA of the CDR3 is TGTGCCAGCAGACAGCCTGGGAGGTGGGAGCAGTACTTC. Translating it yields CASRQPGRWEQYF.

This chain joins TRBV6-5 and TRBJ2-7, with TRBD1 identical over 7 bases. Unmatched junction bases numbered 10, after V lost 8 bases and J lost 3 bases. The germline V gene has CDR1 MNHEY and CDR2 SVGAGI. This CDR3 has 14 residues. This chain's CDR3 is CASSKGDRDYEQYF. For the CDR3, the DNA is TGTGCCAGCTCCAAGGGAGACAGGGACTACGAGCAGTACTTC.

CDR3 in amino acids: CASRRRGSGELFF. CDR3 DNA sequence: TGTGCCAGCAGAAGGCGGGGTTCCGGGGAGCTGTTTTTT. The chain uses TRBV5-8 and TRBJ2-2, with D tentatively TRBD2 (6 bases). In germline, CDR1 is SGHTS, CDR2 YDEGEE. The CDR3 runs 13 residues. Trimming pared 5 bases from V and 6 bases from J, leaving 11 bases between.

This clone was recorded only once. V usage is TRBV28 and J usage is TRBJ1-1; TRBD1 matches 10 bases. There are 14 residues in the CDR3. V was pared by 6 bases and J by 5 bases, with 6 bases of the junction left unmatched. In germline, CDR1 is MDHEN, CDR2 SYDVKM. The CDR3 reads CASRWTGGRTEAFF. The CDR3 coding sequence is TGTGCCAGCAGGTGGACAGGGGGAAGGACTGAAGCTTTCTTT.

This clone has a single count. This chain uses TRBV7-9 with TRBJ1-2; D perhaps matches TRBD1 (5 bases). Germline CDR1 and CDR2: SEHNR and FQNEAQ (reference sequence). The CDR3 length is 15 residues. Trimming pared 1 base from V and 2 bases from J, leaving 11 bases between. The CDR3: CASSLDSWDNYGYTF. CDR3 in DNA: TGTGCCAGCAGCTTAGATTCTTGGGACAACTATGGCTACACCTTC. The variable domain in full, completed from reference TRBV7-9 and TRBJ1-2, reads DTGVSQNPRHKITKRGQNVTFRCDPISEHNRLYWYRQTLGQGPEFLTYFQNEAQLEKSRLLSDRFSAERPKGSFSTLEIQRTEQGDSAMYLCASSLDSWDNYGYTFGSGTRLTVV.

The chain is built from TRBV2 and TRBJ2-7; perhaps TRBD1 as D (6 bases). This CDR3 has 14 amino acids. Germline assignment: CDR1 SNHLY and CDR2 FYNNEI. Trimming stripped 4 bases from V and 1 base from J, with 11 bases between. The CDR3 DNA reads as TGTGCCAGCAGTGGGTTACAGGGATCCTACGAGCAGTACTTC. Its protein is CASSGLQGSYEQYF.

The rearrangement links TRBV4-1 to TRBJ2-7, with 7 bases that match TRBD2. The CDR3 consists of 16 residues. J lost 4 bases, V lost 2 bases, and 11 bases had no gene match. CDR1 and CDR2 (germline): MGHRA, YSYEKL. CDR3 protein: CASSQFYGDGGYEQYF. The CDR3 DNA reads TGCGCCAGCAGCCAATTTTACGGGGACGGGGGGTACGAGCAGTACTTC.

The chain is built from TRBV27 and TRBJ1-4; D is perhaps TRBD1 (5 bases). In germline, CDR1 is MNHEY, CDR2 SMNVEV (reference sequence). V was shortened by 4 bases and J by 4 bases, with 10 bases between the two germline ends. The CDR3 totals 14 residues. For the CDR3, the DNA is TGTGCCAGCAGTTGGGGGGGATTTAATGAAAAACTGTTTTTT. It encodes CASSWGGFNEKLFF. The full variable domain, completed using reference TRBV27 and TRBJ1-4, is EAQVTQNPRYLITVTGKKLTVTCSQNMNHEYMSWYRQDPGLGLRQIYYSMNVEVTDKGDVPEGYKVSRKEKRNFPLILESPSPNQTSLYFCASSWGGFNEKLFFGSGTQLSVL.

The chain recombines TRBV18 with TRBJ2-2, with a possible D match to TRBD1 (6 bases). The V and J ends lost 10 bases and 0 bases respectively, with 12 bases between them. The CDR3 spans 14 residues. Germline CDR1 is KGHSH and CDR2 is LQKENI. For the CDR3, the DNA is TGTGCCACCCGACAGGACCCGAACACCGGGGAGCTGTTTTTT. Translating gives CATRQDPNTGELFF.

This clone was counted between two and nine times. This chain links TRBV19 with TRBJ1-1, with TRBD1 as a possible D gene (6 bases). The germline V gene encodes CDR1 LNHDA and CDR2 SQIVND (reference sequence). Trimming stripped 3 bases from V and 5 bases from J, with 16 bases between. The CDR3 sequence is 15 residues long. The DNA for the CDR3 is TGTGCCAGTAGTATGTCGGGCAGGGGTGCGACTGAAGCTTTCTTT. This gives the protein CASSMSGRGATEAFF.

This chain uses TRBV24-1 with TRBJ2-2, with TRBD1 identical over 10 bases. The germline CDR1 and CDR2 sequences are KGHDR and SFDVKD. V was clipped by 9 bases and J by 4 bases; unmatched bases: 4. CDR3 length: 14 residues. The DNA for the CDR3 is TGTGCCACCGGGGACAGGGGAGCCACCGGGGAGCTGTTTTTT. Its translation: CATGDRGATGELFF.

The chain combines TRBV6-5 with TRBJ2-7; a weak D match, TRBD1 (5 bases). Trimming left V 0 bases short and J 2 bases short, with 5 bases between. The CDR3 length is 13 residues. Germline assignment: CDR1 MNHEY and CDR2 SVGAGI. As DNA, the CDR3 is TGTGCCAGCAGTTACTCGGGGCCCTACGAGCAGTACTTC. Its translation is CASSYSGPYEQYF.

The chain links TRBV3-1 (or the pseudogene TRBV3-2) to TRBJ1-3, with D possibly TRBD1 on 5 matching bases. Germline V gives CDR1 LGHDT, CDR2 YNNKEL (reference sequence). This CDR3 is 15 amino acids long. The V end lost 4 bases, the J end lost 3 bases, and 13 bases lay between the germline ends. The CDR3 coding sequence is TGTGCCAGCAGCCCCAGACAGAGGGGTGGAAACACCATATATTTT. This sequence encodes CASSPRQRGGNTIYF.

This clone was counted a single time. The V call is TRBV28, the J call TRBJ1-2; D unresolved. The CDR3 is made up of 12 amino acids. Between the trimmed V and J ends, which lost 6 bases and 6 bases, there was a span of 11 bases. The V gene's germline CDR1 is MDHEN and CDR2 SYDVKM. The CDR3 coding sequence is TGTGCCAGCAGGCCGGGCCCAAATGGCTACACCTTC. It yields the protein CASRPGPNGYTF.

The J gene is TRBJ1-2, the V gene TRBV13; D unclear. The CDR3 loop spans 14 amino acids. The germline V gene encodes CDR1 PRHDT and CDR2 FYEKMQ (reference sequence). Trimming removed 5 bases at V and 5 bases at J, with 15 bases between. CDR3 nucleotides: TGTGCCAGCAGCCGCTTTTTGGATCTATATGGCTACACCTTC. This gives the protein CASSRFLDLYGYTF.

V is TRBV7-8 and J is TRBJ2-7; a possible D gene is TRBD2 (5 bases). The CDR3 has 15 residues. Trimming cost V 7 bases and J 0 bases, with 16 bases left between them. The germline V gene has CDR1 SGHVS and CDR2 FQNEAQ. CDR3 residues: CASIPNPGSSYEQYF. The CDR3 DNA is TGTGCCAGCATTCCGAATCCGGGGAGCTCCTACGAGCAGTACTTC.

The CDR3 region has the DNA TGCGCCAGCAGCTATAGCGGGGGGACTTACAATGAGCAGTTCTTC. Translated, it gives CASSYSGGTYNEQFF. The chain carries TRBV5-1 and TRBJ2-1; TRBD2 matches 10 bases. Germline trimming cut 3 bases from V and 4 bases from J; bases unmatched to any gene: 4. The CDR3 runs 15 residues. Germline CDR1 is SGHRS and CDR2 is YFSETQ.

This clone has a single count. CDR3 residues: CASSPDPDSTEAFF. The CDR3 bases are TGTGCCAGCAGCCCTGACCCGGACAGCACTGAAGCTTTCTTT. The J gene is TRBJ1-1, the V gene TRBV11-3; a possible D gene is TRBD1 (6 bases). CDR3 length equals 14 residues. Germline assignment: CDR1 SGHNT and CDR2 YENEEA. Trimming took off 5 bases at V and 4 bases at J, with 14 bases between the two ends.

This clone was seen only once. The genes are TRBV21-1 and TRBJ2-7; the DNA was not used to check the table's D call, TRBD1. TRBV21-1 is a known pseudogene. The CDR3 consists of 15 residues. CDR3 loop: CASSSHRETLSEQYF. The CDR3 region has the DNA TGTGCCAGCAGCAGTCACAGGGAGACCCTTTCCGAGCAGTACTTC.